The clone carrying this T cell receptor beta chain appeared a single time. This sample was included in a study of blood T cell repertoires in COVID-19. Study context: COVID-19 samples from acute and convalescent phases originated in the United States, Italy and Spain. Sources were T cells, B-cell-depleted T cells, or PBMCs; the material itself was cDNA or gDNA.

Sequencing used immunoSEQ multiplex PCR; TCRdb keeps in-frame clones, though not all of them. The sample holds some 150,000 clones, approximately 80% seen once. Germline V gene lookup returns CDR1 KGHDR and CDR2 SFDVKD. The ends lost 4 bases at V and 3 bases at J; junction bases unmatched: 7. There are 15 residues in the CDR3. Sequencing was performed on peripheral blood. The V call is TRBV24-1, the J call TRBJ2-7; 8 bases are a match to TRBD2. The source of this sequence is a human donor with acute or convalescent COVID-19. The donor label of this sample is uncertain. CDR3 loop: CATSDPSGGVYEQYF. CDR3 DNA sequence: TGTGCCACCAGTGACCCTTCGGGAGGGGTCTACGAGCAGTACTTC.